This is a list of T cell receptor beta chains from one sample in a study of blood T cell repertoires in COVID-19. Profiled with immunoSEQ multiplex PCR; TCRdb holds only in-frame clones, not every one. The profile shows tens of thousands of clones, under 85% of them singletons. Input material: peripheral blood. The receptor source for this set is a human donor in a cohort sampled during active COVID-19. The conserved cysteine and the conserved F or W are not part of the CDR3 here. D genes are given only for firm matches. Some rows mark clone size as missing; the rest say once, few, many or name a class of expanded clone.

D gene	clone size	V gene	CDR3 protein
TRBD2	.	TRBV27	ASSEFLAGGPYEQY
.	.	TRBV12-5	ASGLVTASNTEAF
.	.	TRBV5-1	ASSLRPRTEAF
TRBD1	.	TRBV5-6	ASSLGQGGTNYGYT
.	.	TRBV11-2	ASSFGSGQPQH
TRBD2	.	TRBV5-4	ASSLAVAGGETQY
TRBD2	few	TRBV11-2	ASSLGRGAGVATDTQY
.	.	TRBV5-1	ASSFGNTEAF
TRBD1	.	TRBV18	ASSPGQGESNEKLF
TRBD2	.	TRBV5-1	ASSFPRTSYNEQF
.	once	TRBV5-1	ASSLDPRGGRYEQY
TRBD1	few	TRBV2	ASSEGTGSNEQF
.	.	TRBV5-1	ASSFMTETNYGYT
TRBD2	.	TRBV7-2	ASSLDLAGGADTQY
TRBD2	once	TRBV28	ASSFNPGSGSPETQY
TRBD2	few	TRBV5-5	ASSWSLAGGYEQY